The sequence of this T cell receptor (beta chain) was determined in a study of response to subunit inactivated influenza vaccine. Findings and caveats of the study: Each seasonal flu vaccination may recruit only limited new T cells, authors suggested.

TCRdb analysed the RT-PCR reads with MiXCR anew, one entry per CDR3 protein. The repertoire includes about 650,000 distinct CDR3 sequences, 15% to 18% of them detected once, and roughly 11% sits in the top ten. This clonotype came up a few times. Antigen specificity is unknown. Germline assignment: CDR1 KGHSH and CDR2 LQKENI. The V and J ends lost 4 bases and 6 bases, in that order; junction bases with no gene match: 3. There are 14 residues in the CDR3. This TCR was recovered from a man over 45 who received an inactivated influenza vaccine. The V call is TRBV18, the J call TRBJ1-5; 10 bases line up with TRBD1. The source was PBMCs from blood, collected 11 to 12 days after vaccination. Here the CDR3 DNA reads TGTGCCAGCTCACGACAGGGGGCGGGTCAGCCCCAGCATTTT. Translated: CASSRQGAGQPQHF.